These 3 T cell receptor beta chains originate from one sample sequenced in a study of cytomegalovirus exposure and HLA in healthy donors. PCR used 60 Vbeta primers and 13 Jbeta primers. Clones were sequenced by immunoSEQ multiplex PCR, and TCRdb holds only the in-frame ones, with some missing. This repertoire includes some 76,000 clones. The sequenced sample was PBMCs. The receptors stem from a boy between 10 and 17 years old in good health and CMV-seronegative.

The chain has TRBV7-2 and TRBJ2-7; the match to TRBD2 covers 10 bases. The germline CDR1 and CDR2 sequences are SGHTA and FQGNSA. Trimming cost V 2 bases and J 5 bases; bases outside gene matches: 6. The length of the CDR3 is 15 residues. CDR3 residues: CASSLKASGSNEQYF. The CDR3 DNA reads TGTGCCAGCAGCTTAAAGGCTAGCGGGAGTAACGAGCAGTACTTC.

This chain connects TRBV23-1 to TRBJ1-2, with no clear D. TRBV23-1 is placed among ORFs of uncertain function. The length of the CDR3 is 13 residues. The V end was cut by 3 bases, the J end by 5 bases, with 10 bases between. The CDR3 spells CASSQRREYGYTF. Written as DNA, the CDR3 is TGCGCCAGCAGTCAGAGGCGGGAATATGGCTACACCTTC.

The chain recombines TRBV10-3 with TRBJ1-2; a weak D match, TRBD1 (5 bases). From germline, CDR1 is ENHRY and CDR2 SYGVKD. The CDR3 spans 13 residues. Trimming shortened V by 10 bases and J by 0 bases, and 12 bases separated the two germline ends. The CDR3 DNA follows: TGTGCCACCCAAGACAGTACTAACTATGGCTACACCTTC. Translation: CATQDSTNYGYTF.